The entry that follows covers one T cell receptor (beta chain) sequence. This sample was taken from a study of blood T cell repertoires in COVID-19. As processed by the authors: Amplifying reference gene primers gave estimates of nucleated cell counts. This table comes from immunoSEQ multiplex PCR, and its TCRdb copy is limited to in-frame clones, with some not included. That table supplies the V and J calls and clone size; D and trimming were determined from the DNA. The sample has about 68,000 clones; 85% are singletons. What was sequenced was peripheral blood. The clonotype originates from a man aged 45-60 years with acute or convalescent COVID-19.

In DNA form, the CDR3 reads TGTGCCAGCAGCCCAGGGGTCGACGAGCAGTACTTC. It is translated as CASSPGVDEQYF. The gene calls are TRBV9 and TRBJ2-7; possible D gene TRBD1, 6 bases. The CDR3 sequence is 12 residues long. V dropped 4 bases and J dropped 5 bases, with 10 bases sitting between them. Germline V gives CDR1 SGDLS, CDR2 YYNGEE. The whole variable domain, filled in from reference TRBV9 and TRBJ2-7, reads DSGVTQTPKHLITATGQRVTLRCSPRSGDLSVYWYQQSLDQGLQFLIQYYNGEERAKGNILERFSAQQFPDLHSELNLSSLELGDSALYFCASSPGVDEQYFGPGTRLTVT.